A single sample is the source of the 10 T cell receptor beta chains below, sequenced in a study of T cell changes during pregnancy in multiple sclerosis. Measured with immunoSEQ multiplex PCR; TCRdb has only the in-frame clones, and not every one. This table has about 74,000 clones, roughly 90% appearing once. The sample here was peripheral blood, taken in the third trimester of pregnancy. The receptor set was obtained from a female donor with multiple sclerosis, enrolled in a pregnancy study.

The gene calls are TRBV6-4 and TRBJ2-3; D is perhaps TRBD1 (5 bases). The germline V gene has CDR1 MRHNA and CDR2 SNTAGT. There are 15 residues in the CDR3. V shed 5 bases and J shed 0 bases, with 12 bases lying between them. The CDR3, as DNA: TGTGCCAGCAGTCTGACAGTGTCTAGCACAGATACGCAGTATTTT. This translates into CASSLTVSSTDTQYF.

The chain has TRBV27 and TRBJ2-1; no firm D call. Germline V CDR1 and CDR2: MNHEY, SMNVEV (reference sequence). With 5 bases removed from V and 0 bases from J, the gap between germline ends came to 11 bases. The CDR3 totals 15 residues. CDR3 coding DNA: TGTGCCAGCAGTACCATTCCTAGCTCCTACAATGAGCAGTTCTTC. Its translation is CASSTIPSSYNEQFF.

The rearrangement links TRBV5-1 to TRBJ2-2, with TRBD2 as a possible D gene (6 bases). The CDR3 extends over 16 amino acids. Deletions cut 4 bases from V and 1 base from J, with 14 bases between. The germline V gene encodes CDR1 SGHRS and CDR2 YFSETQ. The CDR3 loop reads CASSLPGTWNTGELFF. CDR3 coding DNA: TGCGCCAGCAGCCTCCCCGGGACTTGGAACACCGGGGAGCTGTTTTTT.

This chain uses TRBV9 with TRBJ2-7, with 9 bases aligning to TRBD1. CDR1 and CDR2 from the germline V gene are SGDLS and YYNGEE. V shed 3 bases, J shed 5 bases, and the junction held 9 bases outside the gene matches. There are 15 residues in the CDR3. Written as DNA, the CDR3 is TGTGCCAGCAGCGGATATGGACAGGGGACCCACGAGCAGTACTTC. This translates into CASSGYGQGTHEQYF.

The V gene is TRBV9, the J gene TRBJ1-1, with unresolved D. Germline-derived CDR1 and CDR2 are SGDLS and YYNGEE. V was clipped by 0 bases and J by 0 bases, with 12 bases between them. The CDR3 consists of 16 residues. The CDR3 reads CASSVDAQAMNTEAFF. The CDR3 nucleotides read TGTGCCAGCAGCGTAGATGCGCAGGCCATGAACACTGAAGCTTTCTTT. Drawing the rest from reference TRBV9 and TRBJ1-1, the complete variable domain is DSGVTQTPKHLITATGQRVTLRCSPRSGDLSVYWYQQSLDQGLQFLIQYYNGEERAKGNILERFSAQQFPDLHSELNLSSLELGDSALYFCASSVDAQAMNTEAFFGQGTRLTVV.

J is TRBJ1-3 and V is TRBV2; D is uncertain. The CDR3 totals 14 residues. Between the trimmed V and J ends, which lost 7 bases and 0 bases, there was a span of 10 bases. Germline V CDR1 and CDR2: SNHLY, FYNNEI. As DNA, the CDR3 is TGTGCCAGCACCACATTGCTCTCTGGAAACACCATATATTTT. Its translation is CASTTLLSGNTIYF.

The CDR3 DNA follows: TGTGCCAGCTCACCACTTCAGGGGGAGAACTATGGCTACACCTTC. Translation gives CASSPLQGENYGYTF. The rearrangement uses TRBV18 and TRBJ1-2, with 7 bases identical to TRBD1. This CDR3 is 15 amino acids long. V lost 1 base, J lost 2 bases, and 4 bases stayed unmatched. From germline, CDR1 is KGHSH and CDR2 LQKENI.

The rearrangement joins TRBV19 to TRBJ1-3, with TRBD1 as a possible D gene (6 bases). The CDR3 spans 14 residues. Trimming took 5 bases from V and 8 from J, leaving 16 bases between them. The germline V gene encodes CDR1 LNHDA and CDR2 SQIVND (reference sequence). For the CDR3, the DNA is TGTGCCAGTAGTCATCCGGGGGGCCGGGACACCATATATTTT. Translating gives CASSHPGGRDTIYF.

This clone showed up just once. Written as DNA, the CDR3 is TGTGCCAGCAGCTTCCGGGAGTACAATGAGCAGTTCTTC. This sequence encodes CASSFREYNEQFF. The rearrangement joins TRBV7-6 to TRBJ2-1; D perhaps matches TRBD2 (6 bases). The germline V and J ends were trimmed by 3 bases and 4 bases, with 7 bases remaining between them. The germline V gene has CDR1 SGHVS and CDR2 FNYEAQ. The CDR3 totals 13 residues.

The rearrangement uses TRBV6-5 and TRBJ2-7, with 10 bases fitting TRBD1. From germline, CDR1 is MNHEY and CDR2 SVGAGI. Trimming removed 7 bases from V and 1 base from J; junction bases left unmatched: 7. The CDR3 is 15 amino acids. The CDR3 coding sequence is TGTGCCAGCACCTCCCGGGGACAGGGGTCCTACGAGCAGTACTTC. Protein: CASTSRGQGSYEQYF.